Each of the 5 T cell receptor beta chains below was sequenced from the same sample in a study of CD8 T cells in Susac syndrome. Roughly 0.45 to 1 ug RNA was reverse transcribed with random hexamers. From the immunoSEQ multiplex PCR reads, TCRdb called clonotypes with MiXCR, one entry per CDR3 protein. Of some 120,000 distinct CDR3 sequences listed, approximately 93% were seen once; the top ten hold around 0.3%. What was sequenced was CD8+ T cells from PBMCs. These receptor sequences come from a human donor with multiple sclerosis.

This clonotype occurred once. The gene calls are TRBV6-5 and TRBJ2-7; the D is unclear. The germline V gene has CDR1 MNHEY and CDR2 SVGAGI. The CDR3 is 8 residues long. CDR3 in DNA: TGTGCCAGCAGTTACGTCTGCGTC. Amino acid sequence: CASSYVCV.

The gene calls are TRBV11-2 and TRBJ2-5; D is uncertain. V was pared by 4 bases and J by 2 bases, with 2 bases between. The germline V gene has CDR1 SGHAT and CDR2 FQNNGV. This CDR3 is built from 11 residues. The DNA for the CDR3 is TGTGCCAGCAGCTCACAAGAGACCCAGTACTTC. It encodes CASSSQETQYF.

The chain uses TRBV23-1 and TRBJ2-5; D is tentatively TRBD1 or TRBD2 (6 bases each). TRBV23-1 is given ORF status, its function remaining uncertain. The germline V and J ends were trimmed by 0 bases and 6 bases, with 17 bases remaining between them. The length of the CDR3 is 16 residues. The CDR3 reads CASSQSGGGQGKTQYF. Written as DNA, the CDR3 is TGCGCCAGCAGTCAATCGGGTGGGGGGCAGGGTAAGACCCAGTACTTC.

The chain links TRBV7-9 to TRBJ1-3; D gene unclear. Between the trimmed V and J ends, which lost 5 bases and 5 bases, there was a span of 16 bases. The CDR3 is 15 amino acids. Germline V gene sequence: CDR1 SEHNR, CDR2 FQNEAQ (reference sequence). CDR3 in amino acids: CASSHLESNRNTIYF. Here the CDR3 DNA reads TGTGCCAGCAGCCACCTCGAGAGCAATCGAAACACCATATATTTT.

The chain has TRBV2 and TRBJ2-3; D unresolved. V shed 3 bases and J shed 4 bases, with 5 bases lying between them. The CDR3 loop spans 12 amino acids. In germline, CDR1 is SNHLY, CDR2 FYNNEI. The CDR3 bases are TGTGCCAGCAGTGAGGTGGCAGATACGCAGTATTTT. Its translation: CASSEVADTQYF.